The following is a TCR beta chain sequence with its context. This clonotype was seen many times. This receptor's antigen is unknown. Base quality data are lacking; no much larger clone is found one base away. The germline ends are 16 bases apart after V is trimmed by 6 bases and J by 2 bases. Per the germline V gene (reference sequence), SEHNR is the CDR1 and FQNEAQ is the CDR2. The CDR3 sequence holds 15 residues, the cysteine and phenylalanine included. Only the CDR3 DNA stays, 45 bases, in frame from base 1. These data originate in a study of T-cell memory formation after mild COVID-19 (dated by TCRdb to about 2021). For the study in its entirety: TCR sequence clusters from the two donors were largely donor specific. In a couple of donors, T-cell clones that expanded and contracted after mild COVID-19 were followed by sequencing TCRalpha and TCRbeta repertoires longitudinally. The cohort comprised two young, previously healthy adult volunteers, one female and one male.

These reads were obtained on an Illumina NovaSeq 6000. TCRalpha and TCRbeta cDNA libraries were built by 5'RACE with constant-segment primers, adding sample barcodes and unique molecular identifiers. Trizol reagent was used to extract RNA from every sample. Amplification of the libraries took two PCR steps, and the second step added a second sample barcode plus Illumina TruSeq adapters. Libraries were sequenced on an Illumina NovaSeq with 2 x 150 bp paired-end reads. In the paper's pipeline: Demultiplexing of reads and collapsing into UMI-guided consensus sequences were performed with migec v1.2.7. Using mixcr v2.1.11, UMI consensuses were aligned to TRA and TRB V and J templates and then assembled into clonotypes. Expanded or contracted clonotypes were those called significant by both edgeR and NoisET, with noise models trained on biological replicates. For edgeR calls, the cutoffs were a false discovery rate-adjusted p below 0.01 and a log2 fold-change threshold of 1. PCA with hierarchical clustering of max-normalized trajectories of the 1000 most abundant clonotypes was used as exploratory dynamics analysis. Separately sequenced CD4+ and CD8+ repertoires were used to assign the CD4 or CD8 phenotype of responding clones. In TCRdb, the public reads were trimmed at Q25 with fastp and aligned with MiXCR, with productive beta chains retained. Every entry covers one CDR3 protein and lists the most common genes and DNA from its rows. The V and J calls shown here were made by TCRdb, not taken from the authors' results. This sample has just over 350,000 distinct CDR3 sequences in its table, and 13% to 15% of those were observed once. The ten largest clones represent less than 25% of the sample.

Points the paper makes about the study in general: Some responding clones were detected in pre-infection memory, which suggested that pre-existing cross-reactive memory T cells had joined the SARS-CoV-2 response. The study covered only two mild cases, and larger cohorts including severe cases with pre-infection samples were considered necessary. SARS-CoV-2 specificity of the second-wave clones peaking on day 37 was not confirmed. Contracting CD4+ clones turned up mainly in the CM and EM memory subsets, whereas EMRA was where CD8+ clones were enriched. Clones contracting from day 15 to 85 had balanced CD4/CD8 phenotypes, while a second wave expanding from day 15 to 37 was biased towards CD4+.

PBMCs were isolated by Ficoll-Paque density gradient centrifugation. The sequenced sample consisted of PBMCs or a T cell subset sorted from them (not recorded which). This receptor was identified in a man younger than 35 who had mild COVID-19 (a few samples of this study predate the infection). The sample titles of this study are shuffled in the database, so cell type and time point are left out; the donor was told from shared clones. Recombination linked TRBV7-9 to TRBJ1-1; confidence is insufficient to name the D gene. This receptor carries the CDR3 CASSYDGSLNTEAFF. The DNA sequence reads TGTGCCAGCAGTTACGACGGATCCCTCAACACTGAAGCTTTCTTT.